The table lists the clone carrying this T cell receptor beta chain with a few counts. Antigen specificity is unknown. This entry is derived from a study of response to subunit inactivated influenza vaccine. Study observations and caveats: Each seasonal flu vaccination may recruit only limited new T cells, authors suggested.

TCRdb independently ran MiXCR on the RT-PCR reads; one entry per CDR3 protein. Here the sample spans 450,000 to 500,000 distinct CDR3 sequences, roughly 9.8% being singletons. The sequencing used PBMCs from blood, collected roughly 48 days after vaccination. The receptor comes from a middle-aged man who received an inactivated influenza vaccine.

This CDR3 is CASSASGGYGYTF. The CDR3 nucleotides are TGTGCCAGCAGCGCGTCAGGGGGCTATGGCTACACCTTC. V gene TRBV7-2 combines with J gene TRBJ1-2; 7 nucleotides line up with TRBD1. Germline lookup yields CDR1 SGHTA and CDR2 FQGNSA. The CDR3 contains 13 residues. Losses at the gene ends were 5 bases for V and 4 bases for J; bases not matched to a gene: 4.